A selection of T cell receptor beta chains follows, all from one sample in a study of blood T cell repertoires in COVID-19. Clones were sequenced by immunoSEQ multiplex PCR, and TCRdb holds only the in-frame ones, with some missing. The sample contains under 350,000 clones, 85% of which appear only once. The sample was peripheral blood. These receptors came from a human donor in a cohort sampled during active COVID-19. The CDR3 runs from the conserved cysteine through the conserved F or W. The order of the fields is D gene, clone size, J gene, V gene, CDR3 DNA, CDR3 protein. A D gene is named only where the DNA matches it firmly. Expanded clones get a size class; other rows say once, few or many, or leave the size out.

d_gene: NA
abundance: NA
j_gene: TRBJ2-4
v_gene: TRBV2
CDR3nt: TGTGCCAGCAGTGAAGACAGGTGGGACATTCAGTACTTC
CDR3aa: CASSEDRWDIQYF

d_gene: NA
abundance: NA
j_gene: TRBJ1-1
v_gene: TRBV12-3/TRBV12-4
CDR3nt: TGTGCCAGCAGGACAGCTATGAACACTGAAGCTTTCTTT
CDR3aa: CASRTAMNTEAFF

d_gene: TRBD1
abundance: NA
j_gene: TRBJ1-1
v_gene: TRBV5-1
CDR3nt: TGCGCCAGCAGCTTAGGGACAGGGGTGAACACTGAAGCTTTCTTT
CDR3aa: CASSLGTGVNTEAFF

d_gene: TRBD1
abundance: NA
j_gene: TRBJ1-4
v_gene: TRBV28
CDR3nt: TGTGCCAGCAGTTTAACAGGGGTTAATGAAAAACTGTTTTTT
CDR3aa: CASSLTGVNEKLFF

d_gene: TRBD1
abundance: NA
j_gene: TRBJ2-7
v_gene: TRBV6-1
CDR3nt: TGTGCCAGCAGTGAAGGGACAGGGGCCTACGAGCAGTACTTC
CDR3aa: CASSEGTGAYEQYF

d_gene: TRBD1
abundance: NA
j_gene: TRBJ2-5
v_gene: TRBV10-3
CDR3nt: TGTGCCATCAGAAAGGGACAGGGAATCCAAGAGACCCAGTACTTC
CDR3aa: CAIRKGQGIQETQYF

d_gene: NA
abundance: NA
j_gene: TRBJ2-7
v_gene: TRBV10-3
CDR3nt: TGTGCCATCAGGGGTAGAGAAAGCGGCGAGCAGTACTTC
CDR3aa: CAIRGRESGEQYF

d_gene: NA
abundance: NA
j_gene: TRBJ2-1
v_gene: TRBV7-2
CDR3nt: TGTGCCAGCAGCCCAAGCTCCCGCAATGAGCAGTTCTTC
CDR3aa: CASSPSSRNEQFF

d_gene: NA
abundance: few
j_gene: TRBJ1-5
v_gene: TRBV7-8
CDR3nt: TGTGCCAGCAGCCTAAGACAGAATCAGCCCCAGCATTTT
CDR3aa: CASSLRQNQPQHF

d_gene: NA
abundance: NA
j_gene: TRBJ2-2
v_gene: TRBV27
CDR3nt: TGTGCCAGCAGTCTAAGAAGAAACACCGGGGAGCTGTTTTTT
CDR3aa: CASSLRRNTGELFF

d_gene: NA
abundance: NA
j_gene: TRBJ1-2
v_gene: TRBV6-5
CDR3nt: TGTGCCAGCAGTTACTCATCCGGACTCTTTAACTATGGCTACACCTTC
CDR3aa: CASSYSSGLFNYGYTF

d_gene: TRBD1
abundance: NA
j_gene: TRBJ2-3
v_gene: TRBV5-6
CDR3nt: TGTGCCAGCAGCCTTAAACAGGGGGCCACAGATACGCAGTATTTT
CDR3aa: CASSLKQGATDTQYF

d_gene: TRBD1
abundance: NA
j_gene: TRBJ1-1
v_gene: TRBV5-8
CDR3nt: TGTGCCAGCAGCTCAACCGGGACAGGGGCGAAGAACACTGAAGCTTTCTTT
CDR3aa: CASSSTGTGAKNTEAFF

d_gene: TRBD1
abundance: NA
j_gene: TRBJ1-2
v_gene: TRBV24-1
CDR3nt: TGTGCCACCCAGAGGGGGCTCGGAGGCTACACCTTC
CDR3aa: CATQRGLGGYTF

d_gene: NA
abundance: NA
j_gene: TRBJ1-1
v_gene: TRBV3-1/TRBV3-2
CDR3nt: TGTGCCAGCAGCCAAGAATCTCGGGGAGGCACTGAAGCTTTCTTT
CDR3aa: CASSQESRGGTEAFF

d_gene: NA
abundance: NA
j_gene: TRBJ2-1
v_gene: TRBV21-1
CDR3nt: TGTGCCAGCAGCAAAGAGCAGGCCGCAACCACGGACAATGAGCAGTTCTTC
CDR3aa: CASSKEQAATTDNEQFF

d_gene: NA
abundance: NA
j_gene: TRBJ2-1
v_gene: TRBV7-7
CDR3nt: TGTGCCAGCAGCTTAGCGCGTATGAATGAGCAGTTCTTC
CDR3aa: CASSLARMNEQFF